This TCR beta chain was found in a study of circulating CD8 cells and anti-PD-1 response in melanoma. Whole-study results and caveats: PD-1 and DPOS subsets showed similar, higher clonality than DNEG.

V gave up 5 bases and J gave up 8 bases, with 10 bases separating them. Germline loops: CDR1 SGHTA, CDR2 FQGNSA. This CDR3 is 12 amino acids long. This clonotype ranks as large. The target antigen is unknown. Live CD3+CD8+TCRalphabeta+ cells were sorted into four subsets by PD-1 and/or TIGIT. The QIAseq Immune Repertoire TCR panel built the libraries from roughly 15 ng of total RNA. TCRdb itself ran the reads through MiXCR, one entry per CDR3 protein. The profile shows approximately 310 distinct CDR3 sequences, approximately 15% of them singletons. This sequence joins TRBV7-2 and TRBJ2-1; D not certain. The receptor's source is a human donor with melanoma. Sequenced here: CD8+ T cells from PBMCs, sampled at baseline or after one month of anti-PD-1 therapy (not recorded which). CDR3 residues: CASSDPFDEQFF. For the CDR3, the DNA is TGTGCCAGCAGCGACCCTTTTGATGAGCAGTTCTTC.